The following is a TCR beta chain sequence with its context. Its binding antigen is unknown. Nothing much larger sits one base from this clone, and base qualities are not available. Patients with a history of autoimmune disease or receiving systemic immunosuppression were excluded from the trial. In every dose cohort, peripheral blood was drawn for TCR sequencing at baseline, cycle 4 day 1, and cycle 7 day 1. Samples were obtained from an open-label, multicenter, first-in-human phase I dose-escalation trial of ivuxolimab. The trial enrolled adults with locally advanced or metastatic head and neck squamous cell, hepatocellular, melanoma or renal cell carcinoma. Before TCR sequencing, CD4+ T cells and CD8+ T cells were sorted from peripheral blood as separate populations. This sample stems from a study of OX40 agonist ivuxolimab in advanced cancers. Background on the whole study: Ivuxolimab was an agonistic, fully human IgG2 monoclonal antibody directed against OX40 (CD134), a costimulatory receptor. Among the approximately 50 dose-escalation patients, approximately 20 had hepatocellular carcinoma, roughly 15 melanoma, 9 renal cell carcinoma and 9 head and neck cancer. The point of sequencing TCRbeta in the periphery was to test whether ivuxolimab changed TCR sequence diversity and drove clonal T-cell expansion. Intravenous ivuxolimab was administered to patients every 2 weeks at six dose levels: 0.01, 0.1, 0.3, 1.5, 3 and 10 mg/kg. Three dose-escalation patients achieved partial responses, one with hepatocellular carcinoma and two with cutaneous melanoma. Prior anti-PD-1, anti-PD-L1 or anti-CTLA-4 therapy was permitted, and checkpoint inhibitors had been received by approximately 39% of dose-escalation patients. A male proportion of nearly 85% and a mean age of roughly 55 years, ranging from about 23 to 90, were recorded for the dose-escalation cohort. The paper describes the monotherapy dose-escalation part (N of about 52 patients) of the phase I trial of ivuxolimab.

For CDR1 and CDR2, the germline V gene lists SGHNT and YENEEA. The CDR3 numbers 15 residues from cysteine through phenylalanine. The read is trimmed to its CDR3 DNA, 45 bases read in frame from base 1. V drops 0 bases and J drops 2 bases, leaving 8 bases in between. For sequencing of the TCRbeta CDR3 region, genomic DNA was extracted from the sorted cells. The immunoSEQ Assay was used to sequence the TCRbeta CDR3 regions. TCRdb's version of the immuneACCESS table is confined to in-frame rearrangements and falls short of the full clone set. An unresolved V gene accounts for under half of the shortfall where checked; the remainder is of unknown origin. The sample profile shows 57,000 or so clones; around 90% of them were found once. 0.62% of the sample comes from the top ten. Points the paper makes about the study in general: At doses of 0.1 to 3.0 mg/kg, clonal expansion of both CD4+ and CD8+ T cells in blood was seen between baseline and week 6. Which antigens the clonally expanded peripheral T cells were specific for was not determined. After ivuxolimab, CD8+ T cells had more expanded clones than CD4+ T cells on average. In the 0.1-3.0 mg/kg groups, partial responders were among the patients with the lowest normalized peripheral clonal expansion, particularly in CD8+ T cells. Low levels of normalized T-cell clonal expansion were also shown by some nonresponding patients.

The sample consisted of CD4+ or CD8+ T cells sorted from blood, taken in a trial of the OX40 agonist ivuxolimab. The origin of this receptor is an adult with an advanced solid tumor such as melanoma, head and neck, liver or kidney cancer. Here the chain combines TRBV11-3 and TRBJ2-1; D gene: possibly TRBD2, on 7 matching bases. The sequence in DNA is TGTGCCAGCAGCTTAGAAGGGGGGGCCTACAATGAGCAGTTCTTC. The translation is CASSLEGGAYNEQFF.